Presented here are 9 T cell receptor beta chains from one specimen sequenced in a study of cytomegalovirus exposure and HLA in healthy donors. Generated by immunoSEQ multiplex PCR, the TCRdb table keeps only in-frame clones and is missing some. The sample holds some 150,000 clones, about nine tenths seen once. The specimen sequenced was PBMCs. The receptors come from a man aged 18 to 29 in good health and CMV-seropositive.

The J gene is TRBJ2-1, the V gene TRBV9; D gene unclear. The CDR3 spans 15 residues. Germline V gene lookup returns CDR1 SGDLS and CDR2 YYNGEE. V lost 0 bases and J lost 0, with 7 bases in between. The CDR3: CASSVDRSSYNEQFF. The CDR3 nucleotides read TGTGCCAGCAGCGTAGACCGGAGCTCCTACAATGAGCAGTTCTTC.

This clone was found once. J is TRBJ1-3 and V is TRBV30; D is ambiguous. This CDR3 is 11 amino acids long. Germline V gene data show CDR1 as GTSNPN and CDR2 as SVGIG (reference sequence). The V end was cut by 2 bases, the J end by 8 bases, with 7 bases between. The CDR3 DNA sequence: TGTGCCTGGAGTCCCCGGGACACCATATATTTT. The encoded protein is CAWSPRDTIYF. The full variable domain, completed using reference TRBV30 and TRBJ1-3, is SQTIHQWPATLVQPVGSPLSLECTVEGTSNPNLYWYRQAAGRGLQLLFYSVGIGQISSEVPQNLSASRPQDRQFILSSKKLLLSDSGFYLCAWSPRDTIYFGEGSWLTVV.

This clone was counted a single time. The chain combines TRBV23-1 with TRBJ1-1, with D unresolved. TRBV23-1 is designated an ORF whose function remains uncertain. The CDR3 runs 14 residues. Trimming pared 0 bases from V and 1 base from J, leaving 6 bases between. CDR3 in DNA: TGCGCCAGCAGTCAATCTCGGGGGAACACTGAAGCTTTCTTT. Protein: CASSQSRGNTEAFF.

This rearrangement joins TRBV7-2 to TRBJ1-1; a possible D gene is TRBD1 (6 bases). Between the trimmed V and J ends, which lost 5 bases and 2 bases, there was a span of 15 bases. The germline V gene has CDR1 SGHTA and CDR2 FQGNSA. CDR3 length: 15 amino acids. The CDR3 DNA follows: TGTGCCAGCAGCCTCTACAGGGCCTCAAACACTGAAGCTTTCTTT. Translated: CASSLYRASNTEAFF.

The chain carries TRBV6-5 and TRBJ2-1; 8 bases align to TRBD2. The CDR3 spans 14 residues. Trimming removed 5 bases from V and 6 bases from J; junction bases left unmatched: 6. The germline V gene has CDR1 MNHEY and CDR2 SVGAGI. In nucleotides, the CDR3 is TGTGCCAGCAGTACGGACGGGGGGGGCAATGAGCAGTTCTTC. Amino acid sequence: CASSTDGGGNEQFF.

V usage is TRBV2 and J usage is TRBJ2-2; possibly TRBD1 for D (6 bases). The CDR3 covers 13 residues. Trimming removed 6 bases from V and 7 bases from J, with 12 bases in between. The germline gives CDR1 SNHLY, CDR2 FYNNEI. The CDR3 reads CASRQGWNGELFF. Written as DNA, the CDR3 is TGTGCCAGCAGACAGGGATGGAACGGGGAGCTGTTTTTT.

This chain joins TRBV7-9 and TRBJ1-2, with D unclear. Looked up from germline, CDR1 is SEHNR and CDR2 is FQNEAQ (reference sequence). The CDR3 covers 15 residues. V was trimmed by 5 bases and J by 2 bases, leaving 15 bases between them. The DNA of the CDR3 is TGTGCCAGCAGCCCTGATTTCGGGTCGAACTATGGCTACACCTTC. It codes for CASSPDFGSNYGYTF.

The chain joins TRBV5-1 to TRBJ2-7; 7 positions match TRBD2. This CDR3 region has 16 residues. Per germline, CDR1 SGHRS and CDR2 YFSETQ. V was clipped by 0 bases and J by 0 bases; unmatched bases: 6. As DNA, the CDR3 is TGCGCCAGCAGCTTGGATTACGGGGGGACCTCCTACGAGCAGTACTTC. Residues: CASSLDYGGTSYEQYF.

The chain is built from TRBV15 and TRBJ1-5, with TRBD1 identical over 8 bases. Per the germline V gene, CDR1 is LNHNV and CDR2 is YYDKDF (reference sequence). Germline trimming cut 4 bases from V and 3 bases from J; bases unmatched to any gene: 2. The CDR3 is 14 residues long. The CDR3, as DNA: TGTGCCACCAGCAACAGGGGGGTCAATCAGCCCCAGCATTTT. It translates to CATSNRGVNQPQHF.